These T cell receptor beta chains were read from a single sample in a study of blood T cell repertoires in COVID-19. Produced via immunoSEQ multiplex PCR; TCRdb's table is partial and in-frame only. Of about 29,000 clones listed, 89% were seen once; the top ten hold 9.9%. Source material: peripheral blood. These receptors all stem from a human donor in a cohort sampled during active COVID-19. The CDR3 runs from the conserved cysteine through the conserved F or W. D genes are given only for firm matches. Part of the rows lack a size; the others show once, few, many or a class for expanded clones.

>NA|TRBJ2-5|NA|TRBV28
CASSRQVKTQYF
TGTGCCAGCAGTAGACAGGTGAAGACCCAGTACTTC
>once|TRBJ1-1|NA|TRBV18
CATTDSLNTEAFF
TGTGCCACAACCGACAGTTTGAACACTGAAGCTTTCTTT
>NA|TRBJ2-5|NA|TRBV6-5
CASRERPKETQYF
TGTGCCAGCAGGGAGCGCCCAAAAGAGACCCAGTACTTC
>NA|TRBJ2-7|TRBD2|TRBV6-2/TRBV6-3
CASSPRLLAGEIEQYF
TGTGCCAGCAGTCCAAGGTTACTAGCGGGGGAGATCGAGCAGTACTTC
>few|TRBJ2-7|TRBD2|TRBV6-2/TRBV6-3
CASSSGTSGAGEQYF
TGTGCCAGCAGTTCCGGGACTAGCGGGGCTGGGGAGCAGTACTTC
>NA|TRBJ1-2|NA|TRBV18
CASSPGSNYGYTF
TGTGCCAGCTCACCCGGGAGTAACTATGGCTACACCTTC
>NA|TRBJ2-1|TRBD2|TRBV28
CASSLYRGVNEQFF
TGTGCCAGCAGTTTATATCGGGGGGTGAATGAGCAGTTCTTC
>NA|TRBJ1-2|NA|TRBV18
CASSPSLQGLRGYTF
TGTGCCAGCTCACCAAGCCTTCAGGGGTTACGCGGCTACACCTTC
>NA|TRBJ2-7|NA|TRBV4-3
CASSQGRDWSKEQYF
TGCGCCAGCAGCCAAGGCCGGGACTGGTCTAAGGAGCAGTACTTC
>NA|TRBJ2-7|NA|TRBV14
CASSQHSYEQYF
TGTGCCAGCAGCCAACACAGCTACGAGCAGTACTTC
>once|TRBJ2-7|TRBD2|TRBV11-2
CASSPGGGLAAYEQYF
TGTGCCAGCAGCCCCGGGGGGGGACTAGCCGCCTACGAGCAGTACTTC
>NA|TRBJ1-2|NA|TRBV11-2
CASSRSGTGLYGYTF
TGTGCCAGCAGCCGAAGCGGTACAGGGCTGTATGGCTACACCTTC
>NA|TRBJ2-7|TRBD1|TRBV6-5
CASSTGTGIYEQYF
TGTGCCAGCAGTACCGGGACAGGAATCTACGAGCAGTACTTC
>NA|TRBJ1-1|TRBD1|TRBV6-2/TRBV6-3
CASSSGQGILAFF
TGTGCCAGCAGCTCTGGACAGGGAATCCTAGCTTTCTTT
>NA|TRBJ1-1|NA|TRBV27
CASSLTGNTEAFF
TGTGCCAGCAGTTTAACGGGGAACACTGAAGCTTTCTTT
>NA|TRBJ1-2|TRBD1|TRBV28
CARPNYGTVYGYTF
TGTGCCAGGCCAAATTACGGGACAGTCTATGGCTACACCTTC
>NA|TRBJ1-2|NA|TRBV29-1
CSARPDSYGYTF
TGCAGCGCCCGACCGGACAGCTATGGCTACACCTTC
>NA|TRBJ2-7|NA|TRBV5-1
CASSLDGGSSSYEQYF
TGCGCCAGCAGCTTGGATGGAGGCTCTAGCTCCTACGAGCAGTACTTC
>NA|TRBJ2-7|NA|TRBV5-4
CASSPEAGVYEQYF
TGTGCCAGCAGCCCCGAGGCAGGGGTTTACGAGCAGTACTTC
>NA|TRBJ2-3|TRBD2|TRBV9
CASSDSGGSITDTQYF
TGTGCCAGCAGTGATTCGGGGGGGAGTATCACAGATACGCAGTATTTT
>NA|TRBJ1-2|NA|TRBV5-1
CASSKTDNYGYTF
TGCGCCAGCAGCAAGACAGATAACTATGGCTACACCTTC
>NA|TRBJ1-5|NA|TRBV3-1/TRBV3-2
CASSQKAGDNQPQHF
TGTGCCAGCAGCCAAAAAGCCGGGGACAATCAGCCCCAGCATTTT
>NA|TRBJ1-3|TRBD1|TRBV4-3
CASSQGQGLSPGNTIYF
TGCGCCAGCAGCCAAGGACAGGGGCTTTCTCCTGGAAACACCATATATTTT
>once|TRBJ1-4|NA|TRBV6-5
CASSYSMGEKLFF
TGTGCCAGCAGTTACTCCATGGGCGAAAAACTGTTTTTT
>NA|TRBJ1-1|NA|TRBV18
CASSPMTENTEAFF
TGTGCCAGCTCACCAATGACAGAGAACACTGAAGCTTTCTTT
>NA|TRBJ2-7|NA|TRBV12-3/TRBV12-4
CASSQTGFLEQYF
TGTGCCAGCAGCCAAACGGGGTTCTTGGAGCAGTACTTC
>NA|TRBJ2-7|NA|TRBV7-6
CASSPGVGSQDLYEQYF
TGTGCCAGCAGCCCAGGGGTGGGGTCACAGGACCTTTACGAGCAGTACTTC
>NA|TRBJ2-3|TRBD2|TRBV5-1
CASSETSGGTDTQYF
TGCGCCAGCAGCGAGACTAGCGGGGGGACAGATACGCAGTATTTT
>once|TRBJ1-2|TRBD1|TRBV5-1
CASSVRDSQGGRINYGYTF
TGCGCCAGCAGCGTCCGGGACAGTCAAGGAGGACGGATAAACTATGGCTACACCTTC
>once|TRBJ2-3|TRBD2|TRBV27
CASSLSEASGGAVDTQYF
TGTGCCAGCAGTTTATCGGAGGCTAGCGGGGGGGCAGTAGATACGCAGTATTTT
>few|TRBJ1-6|NA|TRBV30
CAWTLGASPNSPLHF
TGTGCCTGGACCCTGGGCGCATCCCCAAATTCACCCCTCCACTTT
>NA|TRBJ2-3|NA|TRBV2
CASSGGGPPTDTQYF
TGTGCCAGCAGCGGCGGGGGCCCTCCGACAGATACGCAGTATTTT
>few|TRBJ1-5|TRBD1|TRBV15
CATSMGTGGNQPQHF
TGTGCCACCAGCATGGGGACAGGGGGTAATCAGCCCCAGCATTTT
>NA|TRBJ2-1|NA|TRBV7-3
CASSSLTSDEQFF
TGTGCCAGCAGCTCTCTTACTAGTGATGAGCAGTTCTTC
>NA|TRBJ2-4|NA|TRBV7-9
CASSFPTGSNIQYF
TGTGCCAGCAGCTTCCCAACAGGGTCGAACATTCAGTACTTC